The 10 T cell receptor beta chains listed next were all sequenced from one sample in a study of T cells in Graves' hyperthyroidism and ophthalmopathy (dated by TCRdb to about 2019). Library creation used multiplex PCR. For sequencing, an Illumina HiSeq 2000 was employed. The TCR beta CDR3 regions were amplified from RNA transcripts. A first-round RT-PCR of the TCR CDR3 used the HTBI primer set with the Qiagen OneStep RT-PCR kit. In TCRdb, the public reads were trimmed at Q25 with fastp and aligned with MiXCR, with productive beta chains retained. Entries that share a CDR3 protein sequence are merged under the most common genes and DNA. The sample table records about 420,000 distinct CDR3 sequences; approximately 15% of these occur just once. The leading ten clones occupy 13% to 15% of the sample. Sequencing was done on a sample of blood. These receptors were taken from a woman younger than 30 with Graves' hyperthyroidism.

This clonotype was counted at least ten times. The chain couples TRBV28 to TRBJ1-5; D may be TRBD1 (5 bases). The CDR3 length is 15 residues. Germline values: CDR1 MDHEN, CDR2 SYDVKM. With 5 bases removed from V and 5 bases from J, the gap between germline ends came to 16 bases. DNA for the CDR3: TGTGCCAGCAGTGCCCCGGCCGGGGGGGATCAGCCCCAGCATTTT. Protein: CASSAPAGGDQPQHF.

V gene TRBV4-3 combines with J gene TRBJ2-3; D is unclear. The CDR3 contains 14 residues. Germline V lookup: CDR1 LGHNA, CDR2 YSLEER. Trimming shortened V by 0 bases and J by 2 bases, and 6 bases separated the two germline ends. CDR3 DNA sequence: TGCGCCAGCAGCCAAGATCGGCTCACAGATACGCAGTATTTT. Translating it yields CASSQDRLTDTQYF.

The chain couples TRBV7-2 to TRBJ1-5, with 12 bases identical to TRBD1. CDR3 size: 17 residues. After removal of 4 bases from V and 2 bases from J, the junction contained 6 bases not matched to a gene. Germline V gene lookup returns CDR1 SGHTA and CDR2 FQGNSA. CDR3 amino acids: CASSSGQGAAGNQPQHF. CDR3 coding DNA: TGTGCCAGCAGCTCGGGACAGGGGGCAGCGGGCAATCAGCCCCAGCATTTT.

At least ten counts were recorded for this clonotype. The chain links TRBV6-2 or TRBV6-3 to TRBJ2-3, with 7 bases that match TRBD2. This CDR3 spans 16 amino acids. Looked up from germline, CDR1 is MNHEY and CDR2 is SVGEGT. V gave up 2 bases and J gave up 0 bases; unmatched junction bases: 5. CDR3 loop: CASSYDVSGSTDTQYF. CDR3 DNA sequence: TGTGCCAGCAGTTACGATGTTAGCGGGAGCACAGATACGCAGTATTTT.

This clonotype was recorded many times. This chain uses TRBV27 with TRBJ2-7; D is possibly TRBD1 (5 bases). Germline CDR1 and CDR2: MNHEY and SMNVEV (reference sequence). The CDR3 has 13 residues. Between the trimmed V and J ends, which lost 7 bases and 0 bases, there was a span of 10 bases. CDR3 DNA sequence: TGTGCCAGCATAAGCAGGGTCTCCTACGAGCAGTACTTC. It is translated as CASISRVSYEQYF.

This clonotype was found many times. This rearrangement joins TRBV6-2 or TRBV6-3 to TRBJ2-7; D is perhaps TRBD1 (5 bases). Germline lookup yields CDR1 MNHEY and CDR2 SVGEGT. V was pared by 2 bases and J by 0 bases, with 8 bases between. The CDR3 contains 14 residues. The CDR3 protein is CASSYDRPSYEQYF. The CDR3 region has the DNA TGTGCCAGCAGTTACGACAGACCCTCCTACGAGCAGTACTTC.

This clonotype came up many times. The chain couples TRBV7-6 to TRBJ2-5, with no clear D. The CDR3 covers 14 residues. Germline V gene sequence: CDR1 SGHVS, CDR2 FNYEAQ. V was shortened by 5 bases and J by 5 bases, with 15 bases between the two germline ends. The CDR3 bases are TGTGCCAGCAGCCGTCCTAACGGGCGTGAGACCCAGTACTTC. Translating gives CASSRPNGRETQYF.

This clonotype was counted many times. The V call is TRBV7-9, the J call TRBJ1-1, with D maybe TRBD1 (6 bases). This CDR3 has 11 amino acids. Germline V gene sequence: CDR1 SEHNR, CDR2 FQNEAQ (reference sequence). The ends were cut back, 3 bases at V and 10 bases at J, with 9 bases in the middle. The CDR3: CASSFRGAAFF. For the CDR3, the DNA is TGTGCCAGCAGCTTCCGGGGGGCAGCTTTCTTT. Filled out from reference TRBV7-9 and TRBJ1-1, the complete variable domain reads DTGVSQNPRHKITKRGQNVTFRCDPISEHNRLYWYRQTLGQGPEFLTYFQNEAQLEKSRLLSDRFSAERPKGSFSTLEIQRTEQGDSAMYLCASSFRGAAFFGQGTRLTVV.

The chain links TRBV4-2 to TRBJ2-1; tentatively, D is TRBD2 (5 bases). CDR1 LGHNA and CDR2 YNFKEQ come from the germline V gene. Trimming stripped 2 bases from V and 9 bases from J, with 11 bases between. The CDR3 extends over 13 amino acids. CDR3 DNA sequence: TGTGCCAGCAGCCAATCTGGAGGAGCTGAGCAGTTCTTC. This sequence encodes CASSQSGGAEQFF.

Remarks on this clonotype: One end of the junction is discordant with germline, which a read error may explain. The V gene is TRBV6-1, the J gene TRBJ2-1; weak D call: TRBD2 (6 bases). Germline assignment: CDR1 MNHNS and CDR2 SASEGT. The CDR3 loop spans 12 amino acids. Here the CDR3 DNA reads TGCGCGGGGCAGGGTACGGAAAATGAGCAGTTCTTC. Protein sequence: CAGQGTENEQFF.